The clone carrying this TCR beta chain was counted only a few times. What it recognizes is unknown. The data originate from a study of early T cells in non-severe SARS-CoV-2 infection. For the study at large: Chains stayed unpaired after sequencing of bulk RNA from unsorted whole blood.

General study results and limits: Missing private and CD4 specificities, VDJdb matching favored anti-spike CD8 responses.

cDNA molecules, individually, were tagged with unique molecular identifiers. TCRdb fed the 5' RACE reads into MiXCR, producing one record per CDR3 protein. The sample contains about 88,000 distinct CDR3 sequences, more than 13% of which appear only once. The CDR3 has 19 residues. Germline trimming cut 1 base from V and 1 base from J; bases unmatched to any gene: 12. Germline assignment: CDR1 PRHDT and CDR2 FYEKMQ (reference sequence). This TCR came from an adult who was a healthcare worker with PCR-confirmed SARS-CoV-2 infection or an uninfected control (not recorded which). J is TRBJ2-1 and V is TRBV13; 8 positions match TRBD2. The sequenced material came from whole blood. CDR3 protein: CASSLVFREGANSYNEQFF. The CDR3 nucleotides are TGTGCCAGCAGCTTAGTGTTTCGGGAGGGAGCTAATTCCTACAATGAGCAGTTCTTC.